One sample yielded the 29 T cell receptor beta chains listed below, sequenced in a study of CD8 T cells in Susac syndrome (dated by TCRdb to the late 2010s). The library was produced with the immunoSEQ multiplex PCR assay. RNA was extracted using the RNeasy kit, and about 0.5 to 1 ug of the RNA was reverse transcribed with random hexamers. TCRdb's own reprocessing of the public reads used fastp at Q25 and MiXCR and kept productive beta chains. Rows are combined by CDR3 protein, so each entry shows the most common genes and DNA. Across this sample there are approximately 170,000 distinct CDR3 sequences, with around 90% seen only once. In total, the top ten clones hold around 0.075% of the sample. The sample taken for sequencing was CD4+ T cells from PBMCs. The origin of the receptors is a human donor in good health.

This sequence joins TRBV23-1 and TRBJ2-7; TRBD2 matches at 9 bases. TRBV23-1 is identified as an open reading frame with a role that is uncertain. V lost 4 bases and J lost 3; bases outside the gene matches: 13. The CDR3 length is 17 residues. As DNA, the CDR3 is TGCGCCAGCAGTCTTCGAGCGGGGGGAATATTATTCTACGAGCAGTACTTC. This sequence encodes CASSLRAGGILFYEQYF.

The rearrangement joins TRBV5-1 to TRBJ2-5; 8 bases align to TRBD2. The germline V gene has CDR1 SGHRS and CDR2 YFSETQ. The trim removed 4 bases at V and 2 bases at J, leaving 7 bases unmatched. The CDR3 loop spans 15 amino acids. For the CDR3, the DNA is TGCGCCAGCAGCGAGATAGCGGGAATTCAAGAGACCCAGTACTTC. It encodes CASSEIAGIQETQYF.

This clonotype was recorded once. The CDR3 DNA is TGTGCCAGCTCTCGAGATAGATTTTCTGGGGCCAACGTCCTGACTTTC. Translating gives CASSRDRFSGANVLTF. The chain has TRBV18 and TRBJ2-6; D uncertain. The germline V and J ends were trimmed by 6 bases and 1 base, with 13 bases remaining between them. The length of the CDR3 is 16 residues. CDR1 is KGHSH, CDR2 LQKENI, per germline. The full variable domain, completed using reference TRBV18 and TRBJ2-6, is NAGVMQNPRHLVRRRGQEARLRCSPMKGHSHVYWYRQLPEEGLKFMVYLQKENIIDESGMPKERFSAEFPKEGPSILRIQQVVRGDSAAYFCASSRDRFSGANVLTFGAGSRLTVL.

The chain is built from TRBV6-5 and TRBJ1-1; 11 bases agree with TRBD1. Germline CDR1 is MNHEY and CDR2 is SVGAGI. The junction had 5 bases not matched to a gene; V was cut back by 5 bases and J by 6 bases. The CDR3 has 14 amino acids. CDR3 DNA sequence: TGTGCCAGCAGTCGCCTGGGACAGGGGGCTGAAGCTTTCTTT. Its protein product is CASSRLGQGAEAFF.

This clonotype has a single count. The rearrangement links TRBV2 to TRBJ2-7; no reliable D call. Germline assignment: CDR1 SNHLY and CDR2 FYNNEI. Trimming took 7 bases from V and 12 from J, leaving 19 bases between them. This CDR3 has 12 amino acids. The CDR3 reads CASTYGREAMYF. The CDR3 DNA follows: TGTGCCAGCACCTATGGAAGGGAAGCAATGTACTTC.

In this sample, this clonotype turned up once. The gene calls are TRBV5-1 and TRBJ1-4; 10 bases map to TRBD1. V trimming: 4 bases; J trimming: 6 bases; junction bases outside the gene matches: 3. The CDR3 contains 14 residues. Germline-derived CDR1 and CDR2 are SGHRS and YFSETQ. CDR3 sequence: CASSIGTGDEKLFF. The CDR3 nucleotides read TGCGCCAGCAGCATCGGGACAGGGGATGAAAAACTGTTTTTT. The full variable domain, in which reference TRBV5-1 and TRBJ1-4 provide the parts outside the CDR3, is KAGVTQTPRYLIKTRGQQVTLSCSPISGHRSVSWYQQTPGQGLQFLFEYFSETQRNKGNFPGRFSGRQFSNSRSEMNVSTLELGDSALYLCASSIGTGDEKLFFGSGTQLSVL.

Here the CDR3 DNA reads TGCGCCAGCAGCCAAGATTCGCGAGGGGAGCAGTACTTC. Its translation: CASSQDSRGEQYF. The V call is TRBV4-3, the J call TRBJ2-7; a possible D gene is TRBD2 (5 bases). Germline V gene lookup returns CDR1 LGHNA and CDR2 YSLEER. V lost 0 bases to trimming and J lost 7 bases, with 10 bases between them. CDR3 length: 13 residues.

The chain links TRBV30 to TRBJ1-5; D is ambiguous. Trimming took 2 bases from V and 6 from J, leaving 17 bases between them. From germline, CDR1 is GTSNPN and CDR2 SVGIG (reference sequence). The CDR3 contains 15 residues. CDR3 DNA: TGTGCCTGGAGTTCAAGGGCCTGGGAGCCTCAGCCCCAGCATTTT. Translating gives CAWSSRAWEPQPQHF.

This clonotype has only one observation. The V call is TRBV5-1, the J call TRBJ1-3; no reliable D call. The V gene lost 5 bases and the J gene lost 8 bases, with 11 bases spanning the gap. CDR3 length: 12 amino acids. Germline values: CDR1 SGHRS, CDR2 YFSETQ. The CDR3 nucleotides are TGCGCCAGCAGTGAGGGATCGGACACCATATATTTT. It codes for CASSEGSDTIYF.

The J gene is TRBJ2-7, the V gene TRBV7-2; 13 bases map to TRBD2. With V trimmed by 5 bases and J by 3 bases, 10 bases remained unmatched. CDR1 and CDR2 from the germline V gene are SGHTA and FQGNSA. The CDR3 extends over 17 amino acids. CDR3 sequence (DNA): TGTGCCAGCAGCCTTACGGGACTAGCGGGGAACCACTACGAGCAGTACTTC. Translation: CASSLTGLAGNHYEQYF.

The genes are TRBV19 and TRBJ1-5; D gene unclear. In germline, CDR1 is LNHDA, CDR2 SQIVND (reference sequence). The CDR3 extends over 12 amino acids. The V end lost 5 bases, the J end lost 3 bases, and 5 bases lay between the germline ends. CDR3: CASSYVNQPQHF. The CDR3 DNA is TGTGCCAGTAGTTACGTCAATCAGCCCCAGCATTTT.

The chain couples TRBV28 to TRBJ1-2; D unresolved. There are 13 residues in the CDR3. Germline assignment: CDR1 MDHEN and CDR2 SYDVKM. V was shortened by 3 bases and J by 10 bases, with 15 bases between the two germline ends. CDR3 in amino acids: CASSLSTLQDYTF. In nucleotides, the CDR3 is TGTGCCAGCAGTTTGTCGACCCTCCAGGACTACACCTTC.

CDR3 in amino acids: CAWSPGKNYEQYF. The CDR3 nucleotides read TGTGCCTGGTCCCCCGGGAAGAATTACGAGCAGTACTTC. The chain uses TRBV30 and TRBJ2-7, with D perhaps TRBD2 (5 bases). V lost 5 bases and J 4 bases, leaving 15 bases between the germline ends. The CDR3 extends over 13 amino acids. Germline CDR1 GTSNPN, CDR2 SVGIG (reference sequence).

V usage is TRBV7-2 and J usage is TRBJ2-7; D is ambiguous. CDR1 and CDR2 from the germline V gene are SGHTA and FQGNSA. V was shortened by 1 base and J by 2 bases, with 9 bases between the two germline ends. This CDR3 has 14 amino acids. The CDR3: CASSLELGPYEQYF. The CDR3 bases are TGTGCCAGCAGCTTAGAACTTGGGCCCTACGAGCAGTACTTC.

The genes are TRBV11-2 and TRBJ2-3, with TRBD2 matching over 9 bases. The ends lost 5 bases at V and 3 bases at J; junction bases unmatched: 9. The CDR3 sequence is 16 residues long. Germline CDR1 is SGHAT and CDR2 is FQNNGV. CDR3 bases: TGTGCCAGCAGCCGAATAGCGGGAGCGAGAACAGATACGCAGTATTTT. This encodes CASSRIAGARTDTQYF.

This chain's CDR3 is CSVGGGSLSNQPQHF. The DNA of the CDR3 is TGCAGCGTTGGTGGGGGTAGTTTGAGCAATCAGCCCCAGCATTTT. The chain combines TRBV29-1 with TRBJ1-5, with D possibly matching TRBD1 (5 bases). Between the trimmed V and J ends, which lost 4 bases and 1 base, there was a span of 14 bases. The CDR3 spans 15 residues. Germline V gives CDR1 SQVTM, CDR2 ANQGSEA.

V and J are TRBV7-9 and TRBJ2-5; tentatively, D is TRBD1 (6 bases). The V end lost 5 bases, the J end lost 9 bases, and 10 bases lay between the germline ends. Germline V CDR1 and CDR2: SEHNR, FQNEAQ (reference sequence). CDR3 length: 11 residues. CDR3 loop: CASSLQGPQYF. The CDR3 region has the DNA TGTGCCAGCAGCCTACAGGGCCCCCAGTACTTC. The full variable domain, its missing parts supplied by reference TRBV7-9 and TRBJ2-5, is DTGVSQNPRHKITKRGQNVTFRCDPISEHNRLYWYRQTLGQGPEFLTYFQNEAQLEKSRLLSDRFSAERPKGSFSTLEIQRTEQGDSAMYLCASSLQGPQYFGPGTRLLVL.

The chain couples TRBV27 to TRBJ2-3; D is possibly TRBD1 (6 bases). CDR1 is MNHEY, CDR2 SMNVEV, per germline (reference sequence). The ends were cut back, 3 bases at V and 5 bases at J, with 15 bases in the middle. The CDR3 totals 15 residues. Written as DNA, the CDR3 is TGTGCCAGCAGTTTCCGGGACAACTCCATAGATACGCAGTATTTT. It codes for CASSFRDNSIDTQYF.

The chain links TRBV30 to TRBJ2-2; 13 nucleotides agree with TRBD2. CDR3 length: 14 amino acids. The germline gives CDR1 GTSNPN, CDR2 SVGIG (reference sequence). Trimming cost V 5 bases and J 7 bases; bases outside gene matches: 4. CDR3 nucleotides: TGTGCCTGGCGACTAGCGGGAGGTCACGGGGAGCTGTTTTTT. As protein: CAWRLAGGHGELFF.

The V and J genes are TRBV9 and TRBJ2-2; tentative D call: TRBD2 (6 bases). Germline V gene sequence: CDR1 SGDLS, CDR2 YYNGEE. V was shortened by 5 bases and J by 5 bases, with 10 bases between the two germline ends. The CDR3 extends over 13 amino acids. CDR3 in amino acids: CASRAGRTGELFF. Here the CDR3 DNA reads TGTGCCAGCAGGGCAGGGAGGACCGGGGAGCTGTTTTTT.

The table lists this clonotype with a count of one. The chain's CDR3 is CASSLAFGSNQPQHF. CDR3 DNA sequence: TGTGCCAGCAGCTTAGCCTTCGGGAGCAATCAGCCCCAGCATTTT. This chain links TRBV7-6 with TRBJ1-5; unclear D gene. Between the trimmed V and J ends, which lost 0 bases and 1 base, there was a span of 7 bases. This CDR3 is 15 amino acids long. Germline CDR1 SGHVS, CDR2 FNYEAQ.

This clonotype was picked up one time. The chain recombines TRBV12-3 or TRBV12-4 with TRBJ2-4, with 8 bases identical to TRBD2. The CDR3 contains 19 residues. The junction had 18 bases not matched to a gene; V was cut back by 5 bases and J by 3 bases. Here the CDR3 reads CASSPDLRATGGGKNIQYF. CDR3 in DNA: TGTGCCAGCAGTCCCGACCTCCGGGCCACGGGGGGGGGCAAAAACATTCAGTACTTC.

V usage is TRBV2 and J usage is TRBJ2-1; TRBD1 matches 8 bases. Germline trimming cut 5 bases from V and 7 bases from J; bases unmatched to any gene: 10. Germline assignment: CDR1 SNHLY and CDR2 FYNNEI. This CDR3 contains 15 residues. The CDR3 region has the DNA TGTGCCAGCAGTACTCAGGGGGCGAGTATAAATGAGCAGTTCTTC. Translation gives CASSTQGASINEQFF.

This rearrangement joins TRBV14 to TRBJ2-4; D perhaps matches TRBD1 (5 bases). The germline gives CDR1 SGHDN, CDR2 FVKESK. The CDR3 contains 11 residues. Trimming removed 5 bases at V and 14 bases at J, with 13 bases between. The CDR3 region has the DNA TGTGCCAGCAGCACCGACAGTAGGAAGTACTTC. Translated, it gives CASSTDSRKYF.

The gene calls are TRBV7-9 and TRBJ2-3, with D tentatively TRBD1 (5 bases). The CDR3 sequence is 15 residues long. Trimming took off 5 bases at V and 5 bases at J, with 17 bases between the two ends. The V gene's germline CDR1 is SEHNR and CDR2 FQNEAQ (reference sequence). CDR3 DNA: TGTGCCAGCAGCCCCCCGGCAGGGCGCGGAGATACGCAGTATTTT. Translation: CASSPPAGRGDTQYF.

This chain links TRBV2 with TRBJ2-1; 7 bases fit TRBD2. After removal of 7 bases from V and 7 bases from J, the junction contained 7 bases not matched to a gene. The CDR3 is made up of 13 amino acids. Germline V gene lookup returns CDR1 SNHLY and CDR2 FYNNEI. DNA of the CDR3: TGTGCCAGCAAAACGCGGGGGAGTAATGAGCAGTTCTTC. Protein product: CASKTRGSNEQFF.

The J gene is TRBJ2-7, the V gene TRBV19, with D maybe TRBD1 (6 bases). Germline V gene lookup returns CDR1 LNHDA and CDR2 SQIVND (reference sequence). V lost 2 bases to trimming and J lost 3 bases, with 23 bases between them. The CDR3 is made up of 18 amino acids. CDR3 amino acids: CASSIQGPGHPFLYEQYF. The CDR3 nucleotides read TGTGCCAGTAGTATACAGGGACCGGGACATCCATTTCTCTACGAGCAGTACTTC.

The rearrangement uses TRBV2 and TRBJ2-2, with a tentative D call TRBD1 (6 bases). V was trimmed by 7 bases and J by 3 bases, leaving 12 bases between them. Germline assignment: CDR1 SNHLY and CDR2 FYNNEI. This CDR3 is 14 amino acids long. The CDR3 DNA follows: TGTGCCAGCAACCCCACAGGGTACACCGGGGAGCTGTTTTTT. Residues: CASNPTGYTGELFF.

This clonotype came up once. The chain carries TRBV7-2 and TRBJ2-7; D unresolved. The CDR3 loop spans 14 amino acids. The V gene's germline CDR1 is SGHTA and CDR2 FQGNSA. V was shortened by 5 bases and J by 3 bases, with 14 bases between the two germline ends. The CDR3 is CASSTDTSDYEQYF. The DNA for the CDR3 is TGTGCCAGCAGCACCGACACTTCGGACTACGAGCAGTACTTC.